A selection of T cell receptor beta chains follows, all from one sample in a study of T cells after yellow fever vaccination. MiXCR, applied by TCRdb to the 5' RACE reads, yields one record per CDR3 protein. Among 25,000 to 30,000 distinct CDR3 sequences listed, approximately 6% were seen once. Here the sequenced sample was PBMCs, either bulk or a sorted T-cell subset (CD4+, CD8+, memory, or dextramer-sorted; not recorded which), taken on the day of the yellow fever booster vaccination. The origin of the receptors is a man aged 25 to 40 who received the YFV17D yellow fever vaccine. Both conserved end residues are part of each CDR3. D genes are given only for firm matches. For some rows the clone size is stated as once, few or many, or as a class when expanded; others skip it.

medium-sized	NA	TRBJ2-1	TRBV7-8	TGTGCCAGCAGCTTAGGGAATGAGCAGTTCTTC	CASSLGNEQFF
NA	NA	TRBJ2-6	TRBV20-1	TGCAGTGCTAGAGAATGGAGGGCCTCCGGGGCCAACGTCCTGACTTTC	CSAREWRASGANVLTF
many	TRBD2	TRBJ2-7	TRBV7-2	TGTGCCAGCAGCTTCGCGTCCCCAGGGAGCGGGAGGGCCGTGAACGAGCAGTACTTC	CASSFASPGSGRAVNEQYF
NA	TRBD2	TRBJ2-5	TRBV20-1	TGCTGTGCTAGAGATCCAAGGGGAACTAGCGGGCAAGAGACCCAGTACTTC	CCARDPRGTSGQETQYF
many	TRBD1	TRBJ2-7	TRBV29-1	TGCAGCGGGGGACAGGGGGACTACGAGCAGTACTTC	CSGGQGDYEQYF
many	NA	TRBJ2-7	TRBV20-1	TGCAGTGCTCCATCCTTCGGAGAGCAGTACTTC	CSAPSFGEQYF
many	NA	TRBJ2-5	TRBV20-1	TGCAGTGCTAGAGCGTCGGGGACGGAGACCCAGTACTTC	CSARASGTETQYF
medium-sized	NA	TRBJ2-3	TRBV20-1	TGCAGCAGGGCGCGGACCTACACAGATACGCAGTATTTT	CSRARTYTDTQYF
many	NA	TRBJ2-6	TRBV27	TGTGCCAGCAGTTTTCTACAGGGAAGCTCTGGGGCCAACGTCCTGACTTTC	CASSFLQGSSGANVLTF
many	NA	TRBJ2-3	TRBV24-1	TGTGCCACCAGTGCTGGTAGCGGAACTACGCAGTATTTT	CATSAGSGTTQYF
few	TRBD1	TRBJ2-7	TRBV6-6	TGTGCCAGCGCGACAGGGATGAGAAACGAGCAGTACTTC	CASATGMRNEQYF
many	NA	TRBJ2-7	TRBV6-2/TRBV6-3	TGTGCCGCCGGCGAAACCTACGAGCAGTACTTC	CAAGETYEQYF
NA	NA	TRBJ1-6	TRBV7-2	TGTGCCAGCCGACAACAGCGTAACAGCTTTTATAATTCACCCCTCCACTTT	CASRQQRNSFYNSPLHF
few	NA	TRBJ1-4	TRBV27	TGTGCCAGCAGTACCCGGCGTAATGAAAAACTGTTTTTT	CASSTRRNEKLFF
many	NA	TRBJ2-7	TRBV7-2	TGTGCCAGCAGTCCAACCAGCGGGTACGAGCAGTACTTC	CASSPTSGYEQYF
many	TRBD1	TRBJ1-1	TRBV11-2	TGTGCCAGCAGCTTAGACCTGGGACAGAACATGAACACTGAAGCTTTCTTT	CASSLDLGQNMNTEAFF
many	NA	TRBJ1-1	TRBV25-1	TGTGCCAGCAGTGCCGAGGGGCGCCGGGACACTGAAGCTTTCTTT	CASSAEGRRDTEAFF
many	NA	TRBJ2-7	TRBV12-3/TRBV12-4	TGTGCCAGCAGTTTATGGCGGAACCCCTACGAGCAGTACTTC	CASSLWRNPYEQYF
many	TRBD1	TRBJ1-1	TRBV5-6	TGTGCCAGCAGCTCCGAACAGGGGGTTAACACTGAAGCTTTCTTT	CASSSEQGVNTEAFF
many	TRBD2	TRBJ2-4	TRBV6-1	TGTGCCAGCCAGGATGCGGGAGGAGGGGACATTCAGTACTTC	CASQDAGGGDIQYF
many	NA	TRBJ2-5	TRBV6-1	TGTGCCACCCTGACACACTTTTACCAAGAGACCCAGTACTTC	CATLTHFYQETQYF
many	TRBD2	TRBJ2-3	TRBV7-2	TGTGCCAGCTCAAGCGAGCGGGAACCAGATACGCAGTATTTT	CASSSEREPDTQYF
many	NA	TRBJ1-2	TRBV7-2	TGTGCCAGCAGCCCCCTGCGGGGATCCTATGGCTACACCTTC	CASSPLRGSYGYTF
many	NA	TRBJ1-5	TRBV19	TGTGCCAGTAGTAGACTGACAGGTGGCAACGGAATCAATCAGCCCCAGCATTTT	CASSRLTGGNGINQPQHF
many	TRBD2	TRBJ2-1	TRBV3-1	TGTGCCAGCAGCCCGGGAGGGGCAAGGTACAATGAGCAGTTCTTC	CASSPGGARYNEQFF
few	TRBD2	TRBJ2-1	TRBV20-1	TGCAGTGCTAGCGGGTGGACTAGCGGGTCAACCTACAATGAGCAGTTCTTC	CSASGWTSGSTYNEQFF